This T cell receptor (beta chain) was documented in a study of T cells after yellow fever vaccination. Findings and caveats of the study: A large majority of primary-vaccination clones showed up again after the booster (around 96% CD4, about 87% CD8). A limited proportion of clonotypes was detected within both the CD4 and CD8 compartments.

Ten or more counts support this clonotype. Its antigen remains unidentified. The germline gives CDR1 SGHTA, CDR2 FQGNSA. The CDR3 length is 13 residues. Trimming took off 4 bases at V and 0 bases at J, with 7 bases between the two ends. A single record per CDR3 protein comes from TCRdb applying MiXCR to the 5' RACE reads. The profile covers more than 65,000 distinct CDR3 sequences, with 5% to 6.5% appearing a single time and roughly 2.3% taken by the ten largest. This specimen was CD4+ T cells sorted from PBMCs, taken roughly 15 days after the first yellow fever vaccination. The sequence was obtained from a man between 18 and 29 years old who received the YFV17D yellow fever vaccine. The gene calls are TRBV7-2 and TRBJ2-7; tentatively, D is TRBD1 (5 bases). CDR3 sequence reads: CASSYDSSYEQYF. The DNA of the CDR3 is TGTGCCAGCAGCTACGACAGCTCCTACGAGCAGTACTTC.